Below, one T cell receptor beta chain is given with its context. Its antigen remains undetermined. Per-nucleotide qualities are absent, and no much larger clonotype sits a single base away. The sample belongs to a study of T-cell reconstitution after alpha-beta-depleted transplantation in children (dated by TCRdb to about 2016). Context from the whole study: T-cell immune reconstitution after TCRalphabeta/CD19-depleted allogeneic hematopoietic cell transplantation in children was quantitatively tracked in the study by means of TCR repertoire profiling. Findings and caveats that apply to the study as a whole: Hyperexpanded clone frequencies declined over subsequent months; after one year, T-cell counts and TCRbeta diversity were mostly attributed to newly produced T cells. In some patients, high TCRbeta diversity at day 60 was attributed to recipient T cells and intrathymic progenitors that had survived conditioning. The apparently early alphabetaT-cell count recovery about two months after transplant was reportedly dependent on only several hundred rapidly expanded clones derived from non-depleted graft cells.

This sample's treatment or condition label indicates: allogeneic hematopoietic cell transplantation with graft depleted of TCRalphabeta T cells and CD19 B cells. TCRalphabeta/CD19-depleted allogeneic hematopoietic cell grafts were given to the transplant recipients, all of whom were children. Library prep was done by PCR. The sequencing machine was an Illumina HiSeq 2500. TCR library preparation used molecular barcoding, with unique molecular identifiers applied to normalize quantification of the TCRbeta repertoire. In-frame beta chains were kept once TCRdb had trimmed the public reads at Q25 with fastp and called clones with MiXCR. Rows with a matching CDR3 protein are joined into one entry that keeps the most common DNA and genes. The sample table holds about 250,000 distinct CDR3 sequences, of which roughly a quarter were seen once. The ten largest account for roughly 5% of the sample. From cysteine to phenylalanine, the CDR3 is 12 amino acids long. The only DNA kept is the CDR3, 36 bases in frame from the first base. Trimming accounts for 5 bases at V and 10 bases at J, while the number of junction bases matched to no gene is 7.

The chain is assembled from TRBV12-3 or TRBV12-4 and TRBJ2-7, and TRBD2 matches 8 of the central bases. The sample consisted of PBMCs, mostly from graft donor cells, taken 360 days after TCRalphabeta/CD19-depleted stem cell transplant. The sequence derives from a female patient aged 2 to 10 who had a stem cell transplant for congenital amegakaryocytic thrombocytopenia, so the T cells may come from the graft donor. The DNA is as follows: TGTGCCAGCAGTACCAGCGGGGGATCACAGTACTTC. Translated, it reads CASSTSGGSQYF.